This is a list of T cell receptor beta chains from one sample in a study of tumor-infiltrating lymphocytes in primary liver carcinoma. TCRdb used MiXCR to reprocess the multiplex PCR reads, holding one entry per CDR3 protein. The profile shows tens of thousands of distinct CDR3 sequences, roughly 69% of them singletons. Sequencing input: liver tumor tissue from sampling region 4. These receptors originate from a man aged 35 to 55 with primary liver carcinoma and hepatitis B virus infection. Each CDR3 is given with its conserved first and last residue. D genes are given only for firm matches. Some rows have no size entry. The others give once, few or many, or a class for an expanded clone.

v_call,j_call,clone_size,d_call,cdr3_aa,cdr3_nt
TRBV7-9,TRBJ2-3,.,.,CASSIEQGPTDTQYF,TGTGCCAGTAGCATTGAACAGGGACCCACAGATACGCAGTATTTT
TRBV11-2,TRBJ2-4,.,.,CACTTLEVAKNIQYF,TGTGCCTGCACCACTTTGGAGGTAGCCAAAAACATTCAGTACTTC
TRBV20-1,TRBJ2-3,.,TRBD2,CSTTSGTDTQYF,TGCAGTACTACTAGCGGCACAGATACACAGTATTTT
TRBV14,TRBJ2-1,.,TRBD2,CASIAAAGWVNNEQFF,TGTGCCAGTATTGCCGCAGCGGGATGGGTAAACAATGAGCAGTTCTTC
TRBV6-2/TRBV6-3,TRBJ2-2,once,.,CASTPVGTRELLF,TGTGCCAGCACCCCGGTGGGGACTCGGGAGCTGCTTTTT
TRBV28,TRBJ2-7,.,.,CASKLAGSSGEQYF,TGTGCCAGCAAGCTGGCGGGGTCATCCGGGGAGCAGTATTTC
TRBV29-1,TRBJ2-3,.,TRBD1,CGVSGTGASVTQYF,TGCGGCGTTTCCGGGACAGGGGCATCAGTTACGCAGTATTTT
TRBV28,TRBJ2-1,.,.,CASSSWTSANSEQFF,TGTGCCAGCAGCTCCTGGACAAGCGCCAACAGTGAGCAGTTCTTC
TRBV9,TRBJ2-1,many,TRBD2,CASSLAGFYNEQFF,TGTGCCAGCAGCCTAGCGGGGTTCTACAATGAGCAGTTCTTC
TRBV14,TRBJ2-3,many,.,CASSQDGEDTQYF,TGTGCCAGCAGCCAAGACGGCGAAGATACGCAGTATTTT
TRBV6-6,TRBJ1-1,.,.,CASNIGGTTEAFF,TGTGCCAGCAACATAGGGGGAACTACTGAAGCTTTCTTT